This TCR beta chain was recovered during a study of CD8+ T cells in alopecia areata. As for the study in general: Patients received oral tofacitinib, 5 to 10 mg twice daily, for moderate-to-severe alopecia areata. Findings and caveats of the study: Within the top 100, expanded CD8+ clones significantly decreased with tofacitinib, as did scalp clonality. Amid tofacitinib therapy, many expanded lesional clones stayed present in scalp and blood.

This CDR3 spans 15 amino acids. The germline gives CDR1 SQVTM, CDR2 ANQGSEA. Deletions cut 3 bases from V and 0 bases from J, with 12 bases between. On this clone: What it binds is not known.

Treatment in this sample: oral pan-JAK inhibitor, 5-10 mg twice daily. Peripheral blood, together with lesional scalp punch biopsies, was collected from alopecia areata patients. TCR sequencing used cDNA made by reverse transcription of extracted RNA. Generated by immunoSEQ multiplex PCR, the TCRdb table keeps only in-frame clones and is missing some. The data show about 160,000 clones, with around 71% seen just once and around 0.91% held by the top ten. The TCR comes from a human donor with alopecia areata. The sample consisted of CD4+ T cells sorted from blood, taken at week 4, from a patient treated with tofacitinib. This chain joins TRBV29-1 and TRBJ1-3; D may be TRBD1 (6 bases). The CDR3 loop is CSVDGTSSSGNTIYF. The CDR3 DNA follows: TGCAGCGTTGATGGGACATCGAGCTCTGGAAACACCATATATTTT.